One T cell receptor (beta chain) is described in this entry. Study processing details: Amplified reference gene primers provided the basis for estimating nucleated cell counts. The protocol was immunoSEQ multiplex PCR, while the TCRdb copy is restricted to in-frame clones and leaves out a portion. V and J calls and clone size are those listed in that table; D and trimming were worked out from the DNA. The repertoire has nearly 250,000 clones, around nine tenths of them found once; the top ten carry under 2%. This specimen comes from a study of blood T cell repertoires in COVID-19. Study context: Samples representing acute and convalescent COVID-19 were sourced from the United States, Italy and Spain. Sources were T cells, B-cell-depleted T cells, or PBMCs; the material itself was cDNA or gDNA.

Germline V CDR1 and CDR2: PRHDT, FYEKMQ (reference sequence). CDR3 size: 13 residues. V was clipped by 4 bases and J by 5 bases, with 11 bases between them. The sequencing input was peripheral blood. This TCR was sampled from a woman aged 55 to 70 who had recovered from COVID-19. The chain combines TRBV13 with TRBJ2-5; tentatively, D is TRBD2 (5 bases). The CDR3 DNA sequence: TGTGCCAGCAGCTCGGGGAGAGGGGAGACCCAGTACTTC. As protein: CASSSGRGETQYF. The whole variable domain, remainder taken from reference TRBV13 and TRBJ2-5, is AAGVIQSPRHLIKEKRETATLKCYPIPRHDTVYWYQQGPGQDPQFLISFYEKMQSDKGSIPDRFSAQQFSDYHSELNMSSLELGDSALYFCASSSGRGETQYFGPGTRLLVL.